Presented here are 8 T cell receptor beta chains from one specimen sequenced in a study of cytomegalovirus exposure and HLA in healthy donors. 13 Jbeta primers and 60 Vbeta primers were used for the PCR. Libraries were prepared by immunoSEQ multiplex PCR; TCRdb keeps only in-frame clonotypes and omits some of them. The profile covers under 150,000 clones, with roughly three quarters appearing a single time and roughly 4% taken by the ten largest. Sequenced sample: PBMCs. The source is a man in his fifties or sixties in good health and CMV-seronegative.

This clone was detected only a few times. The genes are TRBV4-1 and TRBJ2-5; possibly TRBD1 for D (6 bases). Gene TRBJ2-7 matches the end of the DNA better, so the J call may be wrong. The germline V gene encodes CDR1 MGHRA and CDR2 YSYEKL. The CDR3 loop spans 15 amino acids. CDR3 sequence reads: CASSSPTGTSYEQYF. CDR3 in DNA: TGCGCCAGCAGCTCGCCGACAGGAACCTCCTACGAGCAGTACTTC.

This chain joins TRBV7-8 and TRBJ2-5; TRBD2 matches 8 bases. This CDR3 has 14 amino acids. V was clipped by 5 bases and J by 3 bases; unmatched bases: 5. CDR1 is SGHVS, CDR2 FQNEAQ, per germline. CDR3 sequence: CASSPYSGEETQYF. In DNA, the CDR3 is TGTGCCAGCAGCCCATATAGCGGGGAAGAGACCCAGTACTTC.

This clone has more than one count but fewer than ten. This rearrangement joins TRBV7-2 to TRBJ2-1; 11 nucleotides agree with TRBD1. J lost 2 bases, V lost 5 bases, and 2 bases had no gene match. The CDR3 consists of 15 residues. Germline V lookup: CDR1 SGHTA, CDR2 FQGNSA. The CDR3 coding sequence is TGTGCCAGCAGCATGGACAGGGGGCCCTACAATGAGCAGTTCTTC. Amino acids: CASSMDRGPYNEQFF.

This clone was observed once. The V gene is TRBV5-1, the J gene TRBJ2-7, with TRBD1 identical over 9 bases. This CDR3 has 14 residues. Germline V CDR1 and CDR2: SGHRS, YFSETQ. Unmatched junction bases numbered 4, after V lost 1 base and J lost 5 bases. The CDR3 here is CASSLRQGVDEQYF. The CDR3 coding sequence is TGCGCCAGCAGCTTGCGACAGGGGGTCGACGAGCAGTACTTC.

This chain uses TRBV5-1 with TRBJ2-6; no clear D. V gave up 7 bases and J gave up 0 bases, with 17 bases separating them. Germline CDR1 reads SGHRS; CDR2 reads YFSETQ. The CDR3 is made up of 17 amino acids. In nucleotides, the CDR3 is TGCGCCAGCCGTACTGATTCCTATAGCTCTGGGGCCAACGTCCTGACTTTC. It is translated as CASRTDSYSSGANVLTF.

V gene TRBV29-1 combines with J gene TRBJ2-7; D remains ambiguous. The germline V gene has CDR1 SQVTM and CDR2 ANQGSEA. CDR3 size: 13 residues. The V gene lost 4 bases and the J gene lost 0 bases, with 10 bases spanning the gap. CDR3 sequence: CSVAASSSYEQYF. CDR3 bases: TGCAGCGTTGCCGCGAGTAGCTCCTACGAGCAGTACTTC.

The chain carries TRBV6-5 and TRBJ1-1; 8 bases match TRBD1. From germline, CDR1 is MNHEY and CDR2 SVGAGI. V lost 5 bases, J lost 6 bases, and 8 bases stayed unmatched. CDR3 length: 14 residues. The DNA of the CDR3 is TGTGCCAGCAGTAGGGGACAGGTAAACGCTGAAGCTTTCTTT. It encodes CASSRGQVNAEAFF.

The CDR3 DNA is TGTGCCAGCAGTCAAGGACAGGGAAGGGAAAAACTGTTTTTT. Protein: CASSQGQGREKLFF. The chain recombines TRBV7-9 with TRBJ1-4; 8 bases are a match to TRBD1. The CDR3 is 14 amino acids. V dropped 6 bases and J dropped 8; count of bases not matched to a gene: 8. CDR1 is SEHNR and CDR2 is FQNEAQ in the germline V gene (reference sequence).